The 4 T cell receptor beta chains below all came from one sample that was sequenced in a study of blood T cell repertoires in COVID-19. The assay was immunoSEQ multiplex PCR, and TCRdb's table has in-frame clones only and misses some. The table records over 120,000 clones, approximately 80% of them present only once. Sequencing used PBMCs or T cells enriched from blood (not recorded which). The receptors were gathered from a woman aged 50 to 65 who had recovered from COVID-19.

This clone was counted at least ten times. V and J are TRBV10-3 and TRBJ1-2; D remains ambiguous. The CDR3 sequence is 13 residues long. V lost 3 bases and J 4 bases, leaving 9 bases between the germline ends. Germline V gene sequence: CDR1 ENHRY, CDR2 SYGVKD. This CDR3 is CAISEAAAYGYTF. The CDR3 DNA follows: TGTGCCATCAGTGAAGCGGCAGCCTATGGCTACACCTTC.

This rearrangement joins TRBV3-1 (or the pseudogene TRBV3-2) to TRBJ1-3; the D is unclear. CDR1 and CDR2 from the germline V gene are LGHDT and YNNKEL (reference sequence). Trimming cost V 0 bases and J 0 bases, with 3 bases left between them. The CDR3 spans 14 residues. Written as DNA, the CDR3 is TGTGCCAGCAGCCAAGACTACTCTGGAAACACCATATATTTT. This translates into CASSQDYSGNTIYF.

On this clone itself: With a much larger clone just one base away, this may be a read error. V usage is TRBV6-1 and J usage is TRBJ2-3, with TRBD2 matching over 9 bases. The CDR3 spans 14 residues. Germline CDR1 MNHNS, CDR2 SASEGT. Trimming at V came to 3 bases and at J to 4 bases, leaving 2 bases not matched to a gene. The DNA for the CDR3 is TGTGCCAGCAGTGAGCGGGGGGGCCCAGATACGCAGTATTTT. Translation: CASSERGGPDTQYF.

This chain links TRBV28 with TRBJ2-2; 7 bases align to TRBD1. Germline CDR1 reads MDHEN; CDR2 reads SYDVKM. The CDR3 length is 13 residues. Trimming removed 8 bases from V and 4 bases from J; junction bases left unmatched: 4. CDR3 protein: CASYRGVTGELFF. CDR3 sequence (DNA): TGTGCCAGCTACAGGGGTGTCACCGGGGAGCTGTTTTTT.